This TCR beta chain was captured in a study of cytomegalovirus exposure and HLA in healthy donors. Study results and caveats: Likely technical artifact: a cluster of highly shared sequence variants.

The PCR made use of 60 Vbeta and 13 Jbeta primers. Produced via immunoSEQ multiplex PCR; TCRdb's table is partial and in-frame only. The sample includes some 110,000 clones, under 80% seen only once; the top ten take around a tenth. CDR1 and CDR2 from the germline V gene are SGHAT and FQNNGV. Trimming at V came to 5 bases and at J to 0 bases, leaving 6 bases not matched to a gene. CDR3 size: 15 residues. With regard to this clone: The antigen is undetermined.

This clonotype originated in a woman aged 45 to 65 in good health and CMV-seropositive. This chain uses TRBV11-2 with TRBJ1-1; 7 bases agree with TRBD1. The sample taken for sequencing was PBMCs. The CDR3 sequence: CASSRQGQMNTEAFF. The CDR3 nucleotides read TGTGCCAGCAGCCGCCAGGGACAGATGAACACTGAAGCTTTCTTT. Using reference TRBV11-2 and TRBJ1-1 for the parts outside the CDR3, the full variable domain is EAGVAQSPRYKIIEKRQSVAFWCNPISGHATLYWYQQILGQGPKLLIQFQNNGVVDDSQLPKDRFSAERLKGVDSTLKIQPAKLEDSAVYLCASSRQGQMNTEAFFGQGTRLTVV.